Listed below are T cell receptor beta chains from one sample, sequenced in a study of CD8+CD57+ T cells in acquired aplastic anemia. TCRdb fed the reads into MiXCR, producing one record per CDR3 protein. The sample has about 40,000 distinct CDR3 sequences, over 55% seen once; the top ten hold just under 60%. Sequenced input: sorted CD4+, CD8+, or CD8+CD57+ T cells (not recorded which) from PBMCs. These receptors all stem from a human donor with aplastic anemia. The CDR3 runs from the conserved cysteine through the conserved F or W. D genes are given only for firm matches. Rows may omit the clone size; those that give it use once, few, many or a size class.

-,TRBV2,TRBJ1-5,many,CASSPTSRPYSNQPQHF,TGTGCCAGCAGCCCCACCTCAAGACCCTATAGCAATCAGCCCCAGCATTTT
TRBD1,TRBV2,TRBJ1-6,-,CASSEGTGDHSPLHF,TGTGCCAGCAGTGAAGGGACAGGGGATCATTCACCCCTCCACTTT
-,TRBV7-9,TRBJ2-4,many,CALQGSKNIQYF,TGTGCCTTACAGGGATCCAAAAACATTCAGTACTTC
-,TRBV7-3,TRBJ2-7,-,CASRKVDAYYEQYF,TGTGCCAGCAGGAAAGTCGACGCCTACTACGAGCAGTACTTC
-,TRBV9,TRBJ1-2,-,CASSAQGTGYTF,TGTGCCAGCAGCGCACAGGGTACCGGCTACACCTTC
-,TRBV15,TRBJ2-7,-,CATSRMTETYEQYF,TGTGCCACCAGCAGAATGACAGAGACCTACGAGCAGTACTTC
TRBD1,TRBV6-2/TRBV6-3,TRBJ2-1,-,CASGDRESREQFF,TGTGCCAGCGGGGACAGGGAATCGCGTGAGCAGTTCTTC
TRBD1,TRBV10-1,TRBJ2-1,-,CASSQSRTGGYEQFF,TGCGCCAGCAGCCAGTCCCGGACAGGGGGCTATGAGCAGTTCTTC
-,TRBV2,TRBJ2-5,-,CASSALPTTSLGTQYF,TGTGCCAGCAGTGCCCTACCTACAACTAGTTTAGGGACCCAGTACTTC
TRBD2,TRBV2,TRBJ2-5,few,CASSGGGGETQYF,TGTGCCAGCAGTGGTGGCGGGGGGGAGACCCAGTACTTC
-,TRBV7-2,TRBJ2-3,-,CASSLAQVDTQYF,TGTGCCAGCAGCTTAGCTCAGGTCGATACGCAGTATTTT
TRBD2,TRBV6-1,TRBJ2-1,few,CASSEGLAGTYNEQFF,TGTGCCAGCAGTGAAGGGTTAGCGGGGACCTACAATGAGCAGTTCTTC
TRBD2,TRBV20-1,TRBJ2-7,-,CSAYGLAGGQSSYEQYF,TGCAGTGCTTATGGACTAGCGGGGGGGCAAAGCTCCTACGAGCAGTACTTC
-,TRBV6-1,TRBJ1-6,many,CASSGVDGDNSPLHF,TGTGCCAGCAGTGGGGTAGACGGAGATAATTCACCCCTCCACTTT
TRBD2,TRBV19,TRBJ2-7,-,CASSKILPGLAGEQYF,TGTGCCAGTAGTAAGATCCTACCGGGACTAGCGGGCGAGCAGTACTTC
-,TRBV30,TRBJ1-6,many,CAWGDERVEVSPLHF,TGTGCCTGGGGGGACGAGCGGGTGGAGGTTTCACCCCTCCACTTT
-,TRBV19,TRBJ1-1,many,CASRLGGTEAFF,TGTGCCAGTAGGTTGGGGGGCACTGAAGCTTTCTTT
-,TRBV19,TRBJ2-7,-,CASRDGTASYEQYF,TGTGCCTCCCGGGACGGGACGGCCTCCTACGAGCAGTACTTC
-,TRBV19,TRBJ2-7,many,CASSIGGTSYEQYF,TGTGCCAGTAGTATTGGGGGTACCTCCTACGAGCAGTACTTC
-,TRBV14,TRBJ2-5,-,CASSLAGIPQETQYF,TGTGCCAGCAGCTTAGCAGGCATCCCGCAAGAGACCCAGTACTTC
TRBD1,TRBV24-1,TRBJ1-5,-,CAIVGTDYCNQPQHF,TGTGCCATCGTCGGGACAGATTACTGCAATCAGCCCCAGCATTTT
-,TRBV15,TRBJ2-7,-,CATSESPWATYEQYF,TGTGCCACCAGCGAATCACCCTGGGCCACCTACGAGCAATACTTC
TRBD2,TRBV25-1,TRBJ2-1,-,CASSDWVAGVGEQFF,TGTGCCAGCAGTGATTGGGTAGCGGGAGTCGGTGAGCAGTTCTTC
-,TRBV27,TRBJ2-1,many,CASSRPSYNEQFF,TGTGCCAGCAGCCGACCCAGCTACAATGAGCAGTTCTTC
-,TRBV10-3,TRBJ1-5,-,CAISDRNQPQHF,TGTGCCATCAGTGACAGGAATCAGCCCCAGCATTTT
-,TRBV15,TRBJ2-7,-,CATSRDGVGGRGEQYF,TGTGCCACCAGCAGAGATGGTGTGGGGGGTCGCGGCGAGCAGTACTTC
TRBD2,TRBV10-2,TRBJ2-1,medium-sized,CASRDLAGTFF,TGCGCCAGCAGAGATCTAGCGGGGACGTTCTTC
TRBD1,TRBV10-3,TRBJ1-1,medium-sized,CAISPVLDRGKNTEAFF,TGTGCCATCAGTCCCGTCCTTGACAGGGGGAAGAACACTGAAGCTTTCTTT
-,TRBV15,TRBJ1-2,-,CATSRDVNYGYTF,TGTGCCACCAGCAGAGACGTGAACTATGGCTACACCTTC
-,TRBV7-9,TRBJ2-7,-,CASSRPGNEQYF,TGTGCCAGCAGCCGACCGGGGAACGAGCAGTACTTC
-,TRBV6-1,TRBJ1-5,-,CASRARGNSNQPQHF,TGTGCCAGCAGGGCGAGGGGGAATAGCAATCAGCCCCAGCATTTT
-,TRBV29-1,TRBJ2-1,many,CSVVYNEQFF,TGCAGCGTTGTGTACAATGAGCAGTTCTTC
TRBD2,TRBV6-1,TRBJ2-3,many,CASSVAGGPDTQYF,TGTGCCAGCAGTGTAGCGGGGGGGCCGGATACGCAGTATTTT
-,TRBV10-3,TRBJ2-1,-,CAIMGQGINEQFF,TGTGCCATCATGGGGCAGGGAATCAATGAGCAGTTCTTC
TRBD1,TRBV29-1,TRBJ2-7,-,CSVTTGGSQYF,TGCAGCGTAACAACAGGGGGTTCGCAGTACTTC
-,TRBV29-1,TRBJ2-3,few,CSVVGGQLSTDTQYF,TGCAGCGTTGTAGGGGGACAACTTAGCACAGATACGCAGTATTTT
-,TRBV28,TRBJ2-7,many,CASSRTGNEQYF,TGTGCCAGCAGTCGTACAGGGAACGAGCAGTACTTC
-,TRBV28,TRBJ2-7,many,CASSPDSYYEQYF,TGTGCCAGCAGCCCCGACAGCTACTACGAGCAGTACTTC
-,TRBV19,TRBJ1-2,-,CASKAEMEIGYTF,TGTGCCAGTAAGGCGGAGATGGAAATTGGCTACACCTTC
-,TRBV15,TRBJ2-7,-,CATSRTRGYEQYF,TGTGCCACCAGCAGAACGCGGGGATACGAGCAGTACTTC
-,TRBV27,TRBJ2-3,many,CASSGGSDTQYF,TGTGCCAGCAGTGGGGGCTCAGATACGCAGTATTTT
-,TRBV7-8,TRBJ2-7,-,CASSLARPPNGQYF,TGTGCCAGCAGCTTAGCGCGACCCCCCAATGGGCAGTACTTC
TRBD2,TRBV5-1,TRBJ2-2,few,CASSLDPAGTSGTGELFF,TGCGCCAGCAGCTTGGACCCCGCCGGGACTAGCGGGACCGGGGAGCTGTTTTTT
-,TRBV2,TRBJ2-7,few,CASSESSYEQYF,TGTGCCAGCAGTGAGTCGTCCTACGAGCAGTACTTC
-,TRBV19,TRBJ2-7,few,CASRPQGGEEQYF,TGTGCCAGTAGGCCCCAGGGGGGGGAAGAGCAGTACTTC
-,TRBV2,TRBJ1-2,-,CASSEQGAVHGYTF,TGTGCCAGCAGTGAGCAGGGTGCGGTCCATGGCTACACCTTC